The rows below give T cell receptor beta chains drawn from one sample of a study of monozygotic twins with inflammatory bowel disease. TCRdb processed the 5' RACE reads again and assigns one entry to each CDR3 protein, with no DNA. The sample spans some 450,000 distinct CDR3 sequences; the ten largest clones claim 2% to 3%. The sequenced sample was blood. These TCRs come from a human donor with ulcerative colitis or Crohn's disease, or a healthy co-twin of an affected twin (not recorded which). CDR3s include the opening cysteine and the closing phenylalanine or tryptophan. The order of the fields is CDR3 protein, V gene, J gene.

CDR3aa: CASSLAANQETQYF; v_gene: TRBV5-1; j_gene: TRBJ2-5
CDR3aa: CSAPGGPYEQYF; v_gene: TRBV20-1; j_gene: TRBJ2-7
CDR3aa: CASSLDLAGHIQYF; v_gene: TRBV11-2; j_gene: TRBJ2-4
CDR3aa: CASSRSWTGSYEQYF; v_gene: TRBV18; j_gene: TRBJ2-7
CDR3aa: CASSWAGDLYEQYF; v_gene: TRBV12-3/TRBV12-4; j_gene: TRBJ2-7
CDR3aa: CAWSFGRTSMNTEAFF; v_gene: TRBV30; j_gene: TRBJ1-1
CDR3aa: CASSYAGGAGKNMQYF; v_gene: TRBV6-2/TRBV6-3; j_gene: TRBJ2-4
CDR3aa: CASSPIAGATDTQYF; v_gene: TRBV7-9; j_gene: TRBJ2-3
CDR3aa: CAWIPKNSNQPQHF; v_gene: TRBV30; j_gene: TRBJ1-5
CDR3aa: CSVRSTENTEAFF; v_gene: TRBV29-1; j_gene: TRBJ1-1
CDR3aa: CASRASIGTVYEQYF; v_gene: TRBV5-4; j_gene: TRBJ2-7
CDR3aa: CASSKSGGPNYEQYF; v_gene: TRBV7-8; j_gene: TRBJ2-7
CDR3aa: CPSSYSGSGTEAFF; v_gene: TRBV6-5; j_gene: TRBJ1-1
CDR3aa: CASSLSLAGELFF; v_gene: TRBV12-3/TRBV12-4; j_gene: TRBJ2-2
CDR3aa: CASSPERTSTEQFF; v_gene: TRBV18; j_gene: TRBJ2-1
CDR3aa: CSAAIDSGNTGELFF; v_gene: TRBV20-1; j_gene: TRBJ2-2
CDR3aa: CASSLVRDRAQETQYF; v_gene: TRBV7-8; j_gene: TRBJ2-5